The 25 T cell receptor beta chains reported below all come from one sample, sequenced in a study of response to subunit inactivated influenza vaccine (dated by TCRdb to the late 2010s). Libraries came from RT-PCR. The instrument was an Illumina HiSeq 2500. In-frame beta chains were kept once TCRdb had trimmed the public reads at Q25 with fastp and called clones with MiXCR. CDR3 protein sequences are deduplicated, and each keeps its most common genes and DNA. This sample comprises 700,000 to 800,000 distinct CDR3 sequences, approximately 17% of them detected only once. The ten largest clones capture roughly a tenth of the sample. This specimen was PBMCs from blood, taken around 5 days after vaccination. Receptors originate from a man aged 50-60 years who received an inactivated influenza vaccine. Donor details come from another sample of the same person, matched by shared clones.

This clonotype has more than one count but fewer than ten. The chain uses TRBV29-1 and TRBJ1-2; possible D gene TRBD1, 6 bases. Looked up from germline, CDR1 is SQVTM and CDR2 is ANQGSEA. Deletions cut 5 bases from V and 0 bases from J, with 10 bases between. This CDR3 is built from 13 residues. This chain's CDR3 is CSVRGNPNYGYTF. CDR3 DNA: TGCAGCGTTAGGGGGAACCCTAACTATGGCTACACCTTC.

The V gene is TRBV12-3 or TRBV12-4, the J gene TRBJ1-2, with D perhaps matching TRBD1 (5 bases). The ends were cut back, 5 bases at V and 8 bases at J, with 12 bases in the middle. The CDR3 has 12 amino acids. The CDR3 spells CASSPGPWGYTF. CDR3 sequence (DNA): TGTGCCAGCAGTCCGGGACCGTGGGGCTACACCTTC.

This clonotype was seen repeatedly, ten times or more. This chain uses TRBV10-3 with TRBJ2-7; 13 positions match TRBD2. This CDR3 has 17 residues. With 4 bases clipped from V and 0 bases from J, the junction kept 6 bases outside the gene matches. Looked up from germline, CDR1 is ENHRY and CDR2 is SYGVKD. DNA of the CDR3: TGTGCCATCAGTGCCAGGACTAGCGGGAGCTACTCCTACGAGCAGTACTTC. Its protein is CAISARTSGSYSYEQYF.

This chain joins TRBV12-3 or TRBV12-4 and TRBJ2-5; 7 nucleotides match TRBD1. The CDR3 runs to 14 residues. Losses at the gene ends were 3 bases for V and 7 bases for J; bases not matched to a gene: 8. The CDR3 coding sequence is TGTGCCAGCAGTTTGAGGGCAGGGGGAGTGACCCAGTACTTC. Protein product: CASSLRAGGVTQYF.

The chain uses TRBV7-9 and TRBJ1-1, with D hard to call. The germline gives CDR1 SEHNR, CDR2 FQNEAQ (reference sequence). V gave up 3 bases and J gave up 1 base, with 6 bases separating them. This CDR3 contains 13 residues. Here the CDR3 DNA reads TGTGCCAGCAGCTTCGAGGGGAACACTGAAGCTTTCTTT. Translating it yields CASSFEGNTEAFF.

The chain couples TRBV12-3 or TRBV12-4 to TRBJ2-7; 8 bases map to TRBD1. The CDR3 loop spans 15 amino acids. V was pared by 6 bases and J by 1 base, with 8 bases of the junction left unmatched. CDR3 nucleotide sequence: TGTGCCAGCAGGGGAAGGGACAGGCCTTCCTACGAGCAGTACTTC. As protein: CASRGRDRPSYEQYF.

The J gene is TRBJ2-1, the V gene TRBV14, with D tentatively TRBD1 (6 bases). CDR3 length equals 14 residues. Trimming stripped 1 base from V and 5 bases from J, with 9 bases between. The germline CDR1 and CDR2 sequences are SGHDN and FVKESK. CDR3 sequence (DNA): TGTGCCAGCAGCCAAGGGGGGACAAACAATGAGCAGTTCTTC. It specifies CASSQGGTNNEQFF.

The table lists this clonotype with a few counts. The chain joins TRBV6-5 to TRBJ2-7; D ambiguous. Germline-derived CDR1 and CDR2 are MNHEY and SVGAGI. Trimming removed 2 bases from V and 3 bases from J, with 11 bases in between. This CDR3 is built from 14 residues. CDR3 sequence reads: CASSYEATDYEQYF. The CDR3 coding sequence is TGTGCCAGCAGTTACGAGGCTACCGACTACGAGCAGTACTTC.

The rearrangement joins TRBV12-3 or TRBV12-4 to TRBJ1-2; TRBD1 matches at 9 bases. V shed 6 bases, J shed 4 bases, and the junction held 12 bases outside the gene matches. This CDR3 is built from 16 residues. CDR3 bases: TGTGCCAGCAGCCAAACCACCTCGGACAGGGGCTATGGCTACACCTTC. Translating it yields CASSQTTSDRGYGYTF.

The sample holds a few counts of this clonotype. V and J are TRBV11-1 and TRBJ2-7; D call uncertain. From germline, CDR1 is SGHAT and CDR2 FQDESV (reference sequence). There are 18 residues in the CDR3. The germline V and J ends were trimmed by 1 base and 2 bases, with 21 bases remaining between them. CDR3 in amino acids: CASSLEAHLATGTYEQYF. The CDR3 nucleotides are TGTGCCAGCAGCTTAGAGGCCCACCTGGCCACTGGTACCTACGAGCAGTACTTC. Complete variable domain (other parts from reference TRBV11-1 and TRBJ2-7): EAEVAQSPRYKITEKSQAVAFWCDPISGHATLYWYRQILGQGPELLVQFQDESVVDDSQLPKDRFSAERLKGVDSTLKIQPAELGDSAMYLCASSLEAHLATGTYEQYFGPGTRLTVT.

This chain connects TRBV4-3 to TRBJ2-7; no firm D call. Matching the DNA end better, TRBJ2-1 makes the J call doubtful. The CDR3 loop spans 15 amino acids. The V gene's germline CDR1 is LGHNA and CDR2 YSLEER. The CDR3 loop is CASSQDHGQFYEQFF. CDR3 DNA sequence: TGCGCCAGCAGCCAAGACCACGGGCAATTCTACGAGCAGTTCTTC.

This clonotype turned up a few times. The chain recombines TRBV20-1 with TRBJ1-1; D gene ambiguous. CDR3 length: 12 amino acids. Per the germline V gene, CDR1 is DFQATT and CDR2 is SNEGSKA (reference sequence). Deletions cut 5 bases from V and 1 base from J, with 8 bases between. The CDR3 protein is CSAHGPNTEAFF. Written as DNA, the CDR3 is TGCAGTGCTCATGGACCGAACACTGAAGCTTTCTTT.

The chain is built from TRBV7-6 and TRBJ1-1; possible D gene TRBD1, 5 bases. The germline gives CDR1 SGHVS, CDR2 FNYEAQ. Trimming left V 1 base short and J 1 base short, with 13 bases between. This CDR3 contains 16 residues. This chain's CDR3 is CASSLELGQRNTEAFF. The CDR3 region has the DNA TGTGCCAGCAGCTTAGAGCTGGGGCAGAGGAACACTGAAGCTTTCTTT.

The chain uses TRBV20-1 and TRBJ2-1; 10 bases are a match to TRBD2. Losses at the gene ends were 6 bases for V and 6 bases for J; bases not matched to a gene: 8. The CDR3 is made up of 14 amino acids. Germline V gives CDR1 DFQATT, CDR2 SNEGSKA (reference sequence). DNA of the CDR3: TGCAGTGCCAAGGCTAGCGGGAGAAGCAATGAGCAGTTCTTC. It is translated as CSAKASGRSNEQFF.

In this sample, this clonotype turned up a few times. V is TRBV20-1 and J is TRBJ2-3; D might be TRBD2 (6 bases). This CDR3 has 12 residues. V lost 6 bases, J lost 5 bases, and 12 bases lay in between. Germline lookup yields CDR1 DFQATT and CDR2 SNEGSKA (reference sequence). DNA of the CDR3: TGCAGTGCAGACTTGCGGGAAGATACGCAGTATTTT. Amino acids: CSADLREDTQYF.

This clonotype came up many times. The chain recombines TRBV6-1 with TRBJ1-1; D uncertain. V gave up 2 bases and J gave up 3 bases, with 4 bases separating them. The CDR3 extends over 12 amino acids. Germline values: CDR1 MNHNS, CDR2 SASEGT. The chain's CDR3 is CASSEQYTEAFF. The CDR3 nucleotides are TGTGCCAGCAGTGAACAGTACACTGAAGCTTTCTTT.

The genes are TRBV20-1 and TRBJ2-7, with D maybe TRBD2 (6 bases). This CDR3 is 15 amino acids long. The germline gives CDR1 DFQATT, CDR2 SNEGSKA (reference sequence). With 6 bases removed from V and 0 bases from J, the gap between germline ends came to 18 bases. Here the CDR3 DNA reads TGCAGTGCCTTGCGGGACTCCGGACTCTCCTACGAGCAGTACTTC. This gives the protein CSALRDSGLSYEQYF.

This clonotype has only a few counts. The CDR3: CASSSGGGSSYNEQFF. In DNA, the CDR3 is TGTGCCAGCAGCTCTGGGGGGGGGAGCTCCTACAATGAGCAGTTCTTC. This rearrangement joins TRBV7-9 to TRBJ2-1; 7 positions agree with TRBD2. Trimming took 4 bases from V and 0 from J; bases not matched to a gene: 6. Germline CDR1 reads SEHNR; CDR2 reads FQNEAQ (reference sequence). CDR3 size: 16 residues.

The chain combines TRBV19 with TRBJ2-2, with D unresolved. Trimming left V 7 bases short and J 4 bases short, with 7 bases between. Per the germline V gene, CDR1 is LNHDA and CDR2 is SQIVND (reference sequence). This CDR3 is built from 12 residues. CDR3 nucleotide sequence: TGTGCCAGTATCCGCGGCACCGGGGAGCTGTTTTTT. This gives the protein CASIRGTGELFF. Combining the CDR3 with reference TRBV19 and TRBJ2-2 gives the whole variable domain DGGITQSPKYLFRKEGQNVTLSCEQNLNHDAMYWYRQDPGQGLRLIYYSQIVNDFQKGDIAEGYSVSREKKESFPLTVTSAQKNPTAFYLCASIRGTGELFFGEGSRLTVL.

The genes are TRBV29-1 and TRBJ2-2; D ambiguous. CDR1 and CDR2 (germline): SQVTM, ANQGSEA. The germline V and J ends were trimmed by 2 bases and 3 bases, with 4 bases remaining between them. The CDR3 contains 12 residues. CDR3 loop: CSVEQDTGELFF. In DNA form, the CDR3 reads TGCAGCGTTGAACAGGACACCGGGGAGCTGTTTTTT.

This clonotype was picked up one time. The CDR3 is CASSKVLSSYNEQFF. The CDR3 nucleotides are TGTGCCAGCAGTAAAGTCTTAAGCTCCTACAATGAGCAGTTCTTC. V and J are TRBV6-1 and TRBJ2-1, with D uncertain. The CDR3 is made up of 15 amino acids. V was cut by 5 bases and J by 0 bases, with 11 bases left in between. Germline CDR1 MNHNS, CDR2 SASEGT.

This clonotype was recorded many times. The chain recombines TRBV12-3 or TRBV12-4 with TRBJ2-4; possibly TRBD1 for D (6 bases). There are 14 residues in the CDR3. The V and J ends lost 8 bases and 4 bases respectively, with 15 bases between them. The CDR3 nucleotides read TGTGCCAGCGGTAAACAGGACAGAAAAAACATTCAGTACTTC. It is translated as CASGKQDRKNIQYF.

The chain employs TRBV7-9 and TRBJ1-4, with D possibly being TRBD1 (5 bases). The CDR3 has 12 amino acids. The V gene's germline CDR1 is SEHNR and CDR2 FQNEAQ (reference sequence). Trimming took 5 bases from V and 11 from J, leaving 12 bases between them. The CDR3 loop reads CASSTGVTKLFF. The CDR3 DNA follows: TGTGCCAGCAGCACGGGGGTCACGAAACTGTTTTTT.

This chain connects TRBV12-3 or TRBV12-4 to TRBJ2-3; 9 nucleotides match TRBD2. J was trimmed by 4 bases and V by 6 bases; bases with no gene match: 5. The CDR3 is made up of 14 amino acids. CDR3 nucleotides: TGTGCCAGCAGCCGTAGCGGGAGACCAGATACGCAGTATTTT. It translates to CASSRSGRPDTQYF.

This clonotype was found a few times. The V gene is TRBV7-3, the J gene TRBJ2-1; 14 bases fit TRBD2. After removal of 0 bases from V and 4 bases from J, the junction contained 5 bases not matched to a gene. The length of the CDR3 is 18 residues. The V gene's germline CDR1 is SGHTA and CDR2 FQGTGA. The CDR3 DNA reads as TGTGCCAGCAGCTTAACGACCGGGACTAGCGGGGGATACAATGAGCAGTTCTTC. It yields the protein CASSLTTGTSGGYNEQFF.